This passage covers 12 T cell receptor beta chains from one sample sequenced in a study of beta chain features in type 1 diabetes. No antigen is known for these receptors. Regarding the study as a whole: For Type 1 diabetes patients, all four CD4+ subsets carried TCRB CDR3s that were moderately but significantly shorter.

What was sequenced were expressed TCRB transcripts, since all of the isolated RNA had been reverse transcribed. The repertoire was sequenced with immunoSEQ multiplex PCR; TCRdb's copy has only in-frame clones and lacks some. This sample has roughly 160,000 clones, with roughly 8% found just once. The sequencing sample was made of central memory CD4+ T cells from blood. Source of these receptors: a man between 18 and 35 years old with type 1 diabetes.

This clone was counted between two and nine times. The CDR3 loop is CASSLVSGSNQPQHF. CDR3 nucleotide sequence: TGTGCCAGCAGCTTAGTGTCAGGTAGCAATCAGCCCCAGCATTTT. The chain links TRBV7-2 to TRBJ1-5, with D hard to call. The CDR3 has 15 amino acids. Germline V gene data show CDR1 as SGHTA and CDR2 as FQGNSA. Between the trimmed V and J ends, which lost 1 base and 0 bases, there was a span of 7 bases.

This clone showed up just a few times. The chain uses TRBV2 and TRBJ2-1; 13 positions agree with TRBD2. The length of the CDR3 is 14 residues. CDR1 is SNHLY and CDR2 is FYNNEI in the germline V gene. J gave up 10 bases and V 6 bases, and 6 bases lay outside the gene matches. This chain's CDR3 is CASRLAGGPGEQFF. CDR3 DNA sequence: TGTGCCAGCAGACTAGCGGGAGGGCCGGGAGAGCAGTTCTTC.

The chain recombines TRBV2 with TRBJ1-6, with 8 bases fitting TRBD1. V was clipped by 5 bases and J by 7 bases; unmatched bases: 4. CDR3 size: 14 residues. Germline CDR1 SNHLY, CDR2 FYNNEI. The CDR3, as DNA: TGTGCCAGCAGTCCCGACAGGGGCAATTCACCCCTCCACTTT. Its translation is CASSPDRGNSPLHF.

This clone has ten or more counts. In DNA form, the CDR3 reads TGTGCCAGCAGCTTCACGGGGTTCGGACAGCCCCAGCATTTT. Its protein is CASSFTGFGQPQHF. This chain links TRBV7-9 with TRBJ1-5; no firm D call. Per germline, CDR1 SEHNR and CDR2 FQNEAQ (reference sequence). The CDR3 spans 14 residues. V was clipped by 3 bases and J by 7 bases, with 13 bases between them.

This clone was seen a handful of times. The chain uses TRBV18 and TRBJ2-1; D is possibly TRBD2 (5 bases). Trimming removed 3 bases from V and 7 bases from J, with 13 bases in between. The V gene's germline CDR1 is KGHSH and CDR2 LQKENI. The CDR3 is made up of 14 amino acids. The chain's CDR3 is CASSPEVGVNEQFF. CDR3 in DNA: TGTGCCAGCTCACCCGAGGTCGGGGTAAATGAGCAGTTCTTC.

The CDR3 protein is CASSLGQVSYEQYF. CDR3 coding DNA: TGCGCCAGCAGCTTGGGACAGGTGAGCTACGAGCAGTACTTC. The chain couples TRBV5-1 to TRBJ2-7, with D perhaps TRBD1 (6 bases). The V gene's germline CDR1 is SGHRS and CDR2 YFSETQ. The CDR3 sequence is 14 residues long. The V gene lost 0 bases and the J gene lost 3 bases, with 10 bases spanning the gap.

The CDR3 region has the DNA TGTGCCAGCAGTGACGAGGAAGGCACTGAAGCTTTCTTT. Translated, it gives CASSDEEGTEAFF. The chain recombines TRBV6-4 with TRBJ1-1; unclear D gene. Trimming took off 2 bases at V and 4 bases at J, with 8 bases between the two ends. The CDR3 totals 13 residues. CDR1 is MRHNA and CDR2 is SNTAGT in the germline V gene.

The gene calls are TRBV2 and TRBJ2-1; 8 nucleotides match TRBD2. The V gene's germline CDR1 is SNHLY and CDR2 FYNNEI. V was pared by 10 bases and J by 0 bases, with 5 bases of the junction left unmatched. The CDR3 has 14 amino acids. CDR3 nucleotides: TGTGCCACCCAGCGGGGGAGCTCCTACAATGAGCAGTTCTTC. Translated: CATQRGSSYNEQFF.

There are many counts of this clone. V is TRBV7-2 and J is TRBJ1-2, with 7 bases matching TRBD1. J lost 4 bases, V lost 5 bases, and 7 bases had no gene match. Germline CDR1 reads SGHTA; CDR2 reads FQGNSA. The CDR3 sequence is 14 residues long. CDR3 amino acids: CASSGRDRTYGYTF. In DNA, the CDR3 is TGTGCCAGCAGCGGCCGGGACAGAACCTATGGCTACACCTTC.

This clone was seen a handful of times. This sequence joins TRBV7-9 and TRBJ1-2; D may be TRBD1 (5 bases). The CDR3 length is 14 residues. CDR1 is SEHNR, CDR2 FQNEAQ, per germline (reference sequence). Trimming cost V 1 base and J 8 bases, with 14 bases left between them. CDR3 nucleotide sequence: TGTGCCAGCAGCTTAGTGGTGGGCAGGGAAGGCTACACCTTC. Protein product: CASSLVVGREGYTF. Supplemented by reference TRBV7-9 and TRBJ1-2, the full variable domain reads DTGVSQNPRHKITKRGQNVTFRCDPISEHNRLYWYRQTLGQGPEFLTYFQNEAQLEKSRLLSDRFSAERPKGSFSTLEIQRTEQGDSAMYLCASSLVVGREGYTFGSGTRLTVV.

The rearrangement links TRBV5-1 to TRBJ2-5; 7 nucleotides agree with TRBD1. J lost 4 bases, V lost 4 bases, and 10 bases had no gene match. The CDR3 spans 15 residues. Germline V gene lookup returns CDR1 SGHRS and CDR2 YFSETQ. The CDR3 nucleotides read TGCGCCAGCAGCAGAGGCCAGGGACAGATAGAGACCCAGTACTTC. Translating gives CASSRGQGQIETQYF.

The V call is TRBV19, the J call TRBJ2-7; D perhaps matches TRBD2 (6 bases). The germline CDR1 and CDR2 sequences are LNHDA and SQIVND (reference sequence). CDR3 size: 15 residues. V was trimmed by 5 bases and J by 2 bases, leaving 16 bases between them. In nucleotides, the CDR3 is TGTGCCAGTAGTGGAATCGGGAGTAACGCCTACGAGCAGTACTTC. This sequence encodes CASSGIGSNAYEQYF.